The rows below give T cell receptor beta chains drawn from one sample of a study of T cells in localized non-small cell lung cancer. Libraries were prepared by immunoSEQ multiplex PCR; TCRdb keeps only in-frame clonotypes and omits some of them. The table shows around 35,000 clones, with 93% occurring only once. The material was peripheral blood, obtained before any cancer treatment. Receptors were obtained from a female donor over 55 with stage I lung adenocarcinoma. Each CDR3 is given with its conserved first and last residue. Each record gives: CDR3 protein, CDR3 DNA, V gene, clone size, D gene, J gene. The D gene is left open where the match is weak. Clone size is stated in some rows and not others, as once, few, many or a class when expanded.

CASSTNPTGKNTGELFF TGTGCCAGCAGCACAAACCCGACAGGAAAGAACACCGGGGAGCTGTTTTTT TRBV11-3 . . TRBJ2-2
CASSWDRVGAGELFF TGTGCCAGCAGTTGGGACAGGGTCGGTGCCGGGGAGCTGTTTTTT TRBV27 . TRBD1 TRBJ2-2
CASTQRALAQPQHF TGTGCCAGCACCCAGCGGGCGCTCGCACAGCCCCAGCATTTT TRBV5-6 . . TRBJ1-5
CASSPPQDTSATQYF TGCGCCAGCAGCCCACCCCAGGACACTTCCGCTACGCAGTATTTT TRBV5-1 . . TRBJ2-3
CASSLAQGGEKLFF TGTGCCAGCAGCTTAGCACAGGGAGGTGAAAAACTGTTTTTT TRBV7-9 . . TRBJ1-4
CASSVDQETQYF TGTGCCAGCAGCGTAGACCAAGAGACCCAGTACTTC TRBV9 . . TRBJ2-5
CASSRGQEQFF TGTGCCAGCTCTCGCGGGCAGGAGCAGTTCTTC TRBV21-1 . . TRBJ2-1
CASSPGQALSTDTQYF TGTGCCAGCAGCCCGGGACAGGCGCTGAGCACAGATACGCAGTATTTT TRBV7-9 . TRBD1 TRBJ2-3
CASSLLRLAGVGELFF TGTGCCAGCAGCTTATTAAGGCTAGCGGGAGTTGGGGAGCTGTTTTTT TRBV5-4 . TRBD2 TRBJ2-2
CASSESGREKLFF TGCGCCAGCAGTGAATCGGGTAGGGAAAAACTGTTTTTT TRBV10-1 . . TRBJ1-4
CASSLGGSTDTQYF TGTGCCAGCAGTCTCGGGGGTAGCACAGATACGCAGTATTTT TRBV27 . . TRBJ2-3
CATYRGRETNEKLFF TGTGCCACCTACAGGGGGCGAGAAACTAATGAAAAACTGTTTTTT TRBV9 . TRBD1 TRBJ1-4
CASGLVQGGSGNTIYF TGTGCTAGTGGTTTGGTACAGGGAGGGTCTGGAAACACCATATATTTT TRBV12-5 . . TRBJ1-3
CASSQWGYEQYF TGCGCCAGCAGTCAATGGGGGTACGAGCAGTACTTC TRBV23-1 . . TRBJ2-7
CASSAEGSRSSYNEQFF TGTGCCAGCAGCGCCGAGGGTAGCAGGAGCTCCTACAATGAGCAGTTCTTC TRBV9 . . TRBJ2-1
CASSLQGTYEQYF TGTGCCAGCAGCTTACAAGGAACCTACGAGCAGTACTTC TRBV7-9 . . TRBJ2-7
CASSYAGASSYEQYF TGTGCCAGCAGTTACGCGGGGGCGAGCTCCTACGAGCAGTACTTC TRBV28 . . TRBJ2-7
CASSQGGLAGVETQYF TGCGCCAGCAGCCAAGGAGGACTAGCGGGAGTGGAGACCCAGTACTTC TRBV4-1 . TRBD2 TRBJ2-5
CASSYYGQSGGYTF TGTGCCAGCAGTTACTACGGGCAGTCAGGAGGCTACACCTTC TRBV6-6 once . TRBJ1-2
CASAMQGTTNEKLFF TGTGCCAGCGCGATGCAGGGGACGACTAATGAAAAACTGTTTTTT TRBV2 . . TRBJ1-4
CASSDGRSPLHF TGTGCCAGCAGTGACGGGCGATCACCCCTCCACTTT TRBV6-4 . . TRBJ1-6
CASSSQISGNTIYF TGTGCCAGCAGCTCTCAGATCTCTGGAAACACCATATATTTT TRBV7-2 few . TRBJ1-3
CSVGQGNSGANVLTF TGCAGCGTGGGACAGGGGAACTCTGGGGCCAACGTCCTGACTTTC TRBV29-1 . TRBD1 TRBJ2-6
CASSIEGTGGRNTGELFF TGTGCCAGTAGTATAGAAGGGACAGGGGGCAGAAACACCGGGGAGCTGTTTTTT TRBV19 . TRBD1 TRBJ2-2
CASSQVSQGQMFF TGTGCCAGCAGCCAAGTTTCGCAGGGTCAAATGTTTTTT TRBV4-2 . . TRBJ1-4
CASSSDSNQPQHF TGTGCCAGCAGCTCGGACAGCAATCAGCCCCAGCATTTT TRBV7-9 . . TRBJ1-5
CASSLSGSETQYF TGTGCCAGCAGCTTGTCAGGGTCGGAGACCCAGTACTTC TRBV5-5 . . TRBJ2-5
CASSYAGLSYEQYF TGTGCCAGCAGCTACGCTGGCCTGTCCTACGAGCAGTACTTC TRBV7-9 . . TRBJ2-7
CASSAGHSNTGELFF TGTGCCAGCAGCGCGGGACATTCGAACACCGGGGAGCTGTTTTTT TRBV9 . . TRBJ2-2
CASTLDTVANQPQHF TGTGCCAGTACTCTTGACACGGTCGCTAATCAGCCCCAGCATTTT TRBV19 once . TRBJ1-5
CASSSRTVTTNYGYTF TGTGCCAGCAGCTCCCGGACAGTTACTACTAACTATGGCTACACCTTC TRBV7-3 . . TRBJ1-2
CASSSLEVGRRNYGYTF TGTGCCAGCAGCTCCTTGGAGGTAGGCAGGAGAAACTATGGCTACACCTTC TRBV7-2 . . TRBJ1-2
CASSLWSQGNTEAFF TGTGCCAGCAGCCTTTGGTCACAGGGGAACACTGAAGCTTTCTTT TRBV6-1 . . TRBJ1-1
CAIRGAGDGYTF TGTGCCATCAGGGGCGCAGGGGATGGCTACACCTTC TRBV10-3 . . TRBJ1-2
CASSLEETQETQYF TGTGCCAGCAGCTTAGAGGAGACCCAAGAGACCCAGTACTTC TRBV7-8 . . TRBJ2-5
CAISGLAGLQETQYF TGTGCCATCAGTGGACTAGCGGGACTACAAGAGACCCAGTACTTC TRBV10-3 . TRBD2 TRBJ2-5
CSGRQGNTGELFF TGCAGCGGAAGACAGGGCAACACCGGGGAGCTGTTTTTT TRBV29-1 once TRBD1 TRBJ2-2
CASSYRVNTEAFF TGTGCCAGCAGTTACAGGGTTAACACTGAAGCTTTCTTT TRBV6-7 . . TRBJ1-1
CASSLSGGVEQFF TGCGCCAGCAGCCTAAGCGGGGGGGTTGAGCAGTTCTTC TRBV10-1 . TRBD2 TRBJ2-1
CASSSPTGRYEQYF TGTGCCAGCAGTTCCCCGACAGGGAGGTACGAGCAGTACTTC TRBV28 . . TRBJ2-7
CASSLVGAENEQFF TGCGCCAGCAGCTTGGTGGGAGCGGAAAATGAGCAGTTCTTC TRBV5-1 . . TRBJ2-1
CASSLRDRVVSQPQHF TGTGCCAGCAGCCTCCGGGACAGGGTAGTAAGTCAGCCCCAGCATTTT TRBV7-8 . TRBD1 TRBJ1-5
CASSYSTFSYEQYF TGTGCCAGCAGTTACTCGACATTCTCCTACGAGCAGTACTTC TRBV6-5 . . TRBJ2-7
CASSTRKNYGYTF TGTGCCAGCAGCACCAGAAAGAACTATGGCTACACCTTC TRBV7-2 . . TRBJ1-2
CASSPGQQGNTIYF TGTGCCAGCAGTCCGGGACAGCAGGGAAACACCATATATTTT TRBV27 . TRBD1 TRBJ1-3
CACSPRGDTQYF TGTGCCTGCTCCCCCAGAGGAGATACGCAGTATTTT TRBV30 . . TRBJ2-3
CASSSTAGTVNTEAFF TGTGCCAGCAGCTCCACCGCAGGGACAGTGAACACTGAAGCTTTCTTT TRBV7-2 . TRBD1 TRBJ1-1
CASSPVPGQGNYGYTF TGTGCCAGTAGTCCAGTCCCGGGACAGGGAAACTATGGCTACACCTTC TRBV19 . TRBD1 TRBJ1-2
CASSSRGQGTYGYTF TGTGCCAGCAGCTCAAGAGGACAGGGGACCTATGGCTACACCTTC TRBV7-9 . TRBD1 TRBJ1-2
CASSGLGRSSNTGELFF TGTGCCAGCAGCGGATTGGGACGGTCTTCGAACACCGGGGAGCTGTTTTTT TRBV9 . . TRBJ2-2
CASTGAGTGDEKLFF TGTGCCAGCACCGGAGCAGGGACAGGGGACGAAAAACTGTTTTTT TRBV28 . TRBD1 TRBJ1-4
CASSRRGQPETQYF TGTGCCAGCTCACGCCGGGGACAGCCAGAGACCCAGTACTTC TRBV18 . TRBD1 TRBJ2-5
CASAWGGINEKLFF TGTGCCAGCGCTTGGGGGGGTATTAATGAAAAACTGTTTTTT TRBV7-2 . . TRBJ1-4